A single sample gave rise to the 6 T cell receptor beta chains below, sequenced in a study of CD8 T cells in Susac syndrome. Random hexamers served to reverse transcribe roughly 0.45 to 1 ug RNA. TCRdb redid the calling of the immunoSEQ multiplex PCR reads with MiXCR, one entry per CDR3 protein. The sample carries about 200,000 distinct CDR3 sequences, 85% to 95% recorded once. The material sequenced was CD4+ T cells from PBMCs. The receptors here all came from a human donor in good health.

This clonotype came up once. This CDR3 is CASSLFSPSNEQFF. The DNA of the CDR3 is TGCGCCAGCAGCTTGTTCTCGCCGAGCAATGAGCAGTTCTTC. The chain uses TRBV5-1 and TRBJ2-1; D is ambiguous. Trimming took 1 base from V and 6 from J, leaving 11 bases between them. The germline gives CDR1 SGHRS, CDR2 YFSETQ. CDR3 length: 14 amino acids.

The J gene is TRBJ2-1, the V gene TRBV7-6, with 7 bases matching TRBD2. V lost 4 bases and J lost 5; bases outside the gene matches: 20. This CDR3 is 19 amino acids long. Germline CDR1 SGHVS, CDR2 FNYEAQ. DNA of the CDR3: TGTGCCAGCAGCTCCCTATCGTTACAACTAGCGAGCTACCACAATGAGCAGTTCTTC. This codes for CASSSLSLQLASYHNEQFF.

The rearrangement links TRBV28 to TRBJ2-1; possibly TRBD1 or TRBD2 for D (5 bases each). Per germline, CDR1 MDHEN and CDR2 SYDVKM. The CDR3 extends over 16 amino acids. V was clipped by 7 bases and J by 2 bases, with 18 bases between them. The CDR3 protein is CASNPTGQSTYNEQFF. The DNA for the CDR3 is TGTGCCAGCAACCCGACGGGGCAGTCCACCTACAATGAGCAGTTCTTC.

This chain links TRBV27 with TRBJ2-7; D is perhaps TRBD1 (6 bases). CDR3 length: 14 amino acids. Deletions cut 3 bases from V and 2 bases from J, with 11 bases between. CDR1 MNHEY and CDR2 SMNVEV come from the germline V gene (reference sequence). The CDR3: CASSLVGGPYEQYF. CDR3 bases: TGTGCCAGCAGTTTGGTTGGGGGCCCCTACGAGCAGTACTTC.

The J gene is TRBJ1-2, the V gene TRBV29-1, with 7 nucleotides matching TRBD1. CDR1 is SQVTM and CDR2 is ANQGSEA in the germline V gene. The CDR3 consists of 12 residues. The trim removed 4 bases at V and 1 base at J, leaving 0 bases unmatched. CDR3 loop: CSVGQGNYGYTF. DNA for the CDR3: TGCAGCGTTGGACAGGGTAACTATGGCTACACCTTC.

The chain recombines TRBV9 with TRBJ2-4, with 9 bases lining up with TRBD1. Germline assignment: CDR1 SGDLS and CDR2 YYNGEE. With 4 bases clipped from V and 0 bases from J, the junction kept 14 bases outside the gene matches. This CDR3 region has 19 residues. CDR3 loop: CASSPRTGAESGAKNIQYF. CDR3 coding DNA: TGTGCCAGCAGCCCCAGGACAGGGGCGGAGAGTGGAGCCAAAAACATTCAGTACTTC.